These 15 T cell receptor beta chains originate from one sample sequenced in a study of identical twins. TCRdb called the 5' RACE reads again in MiXCR, with one record for every CDR3 protein. This repertoire shows 350,000 to 400,000 distinct CDR3 sequences, around 9% found once; its top ten account for roughly 9%. Sequencing was performed on naive T cells sorted from blood. Receptor source: a woman between 45 and 60 years old in good health.

V and J are TRBV7-9 and TRBJ1-3; D might be TRBD1 (5 bases). The CDR3 length is 15 residues. Germline V lookup: CDR1 SEHNR, CDR2 FQNEAQ (reference sequence). Between the trimmed V and J ends, which lost 5 bases and 0 bases, there was a span of 11 bases. For the CDR3, the DNA is TGTGCCAGCAGCACGACAGTGCTCTCTGGAAACACCATATATTTT. It yields the protein CASSTTVLSGNTIYF.

The rearrangement links TRBV10-3 to TRBJ2-2; 8 nucleotides line up with TRBD1. Germline CDR1 and CDR2: ENHRY and SYGVKD. J gave up 1 base and V 6 bases, and 1 base lay outside the gene matches. This CDR3 contains 14 residues. This chain's CDR3 is CAIRTGGNTGELFF. The CDR3 DNA sequence: TGTGCCATCAGAACAGGGGGGAACACCGGGGAGCTGTTTTTT.

This clonotype was counted ten times or more. CDR3 nucleotide sequence: TGTGCCAGCAGTCCTACTAGCGGGAGTTATCATGAGCAGTTCTTC. Amino acids: CASSPTSGSYHEQFF. The rearrangement links TRBV28 to TRBJ2-1, with TRBD2 matching over 11 bases. The length of the CDR3 is 15 residues. The germline V gene encodes CDR1 MDHEN and CDR2 SYDVKM. The V segment lost 5 bases and the J segment 8 bases; nucleotides outside the gene matches: 8.

This clonotype was detected ten times or more. The chain couples TRBV20-1 to TRBJ2-1, with D unclear. Germline CDR1 reads DFQATT; CDR2 reads SNEGSKA (reference sequence). V lost 5 bases and J 2 bases, leaving 13 bases between the germline ends. This CDR3 is 14 amino acids long. The CDR3 here is CSAPLRRTYNEQFF. The CDR3 DNA reads as TGCAGTGCTCCCCTTCGAAGAACCTACAATGAGCAGTTCTTC.

The V call is TRBV10-3, the J call TRBJ1-2; 10 bases are shared with TRBD1. J gave up 3 bases and V 6 bases, and 4 bases lay outside the gene matches. The CDR3 totals 14 residues. CDR1 ENHRY and CDR2 SYGVKD come from the germline V gene. The CDR3 DNA is TGTGCCATCAGGGATGGGACAGGGGACTATGGCTACACCTTC. Its translation: CAIRDGTGDYGYTF.

This clonotype was recorded a few times. This sequence joins TRBV7-8 and TRBJ2-2, with 8 bases matching TRBD2. Losses at the gene ends were 2 bases for V and 6 bases for J; bases not matched to a gene: 8. This CDR3 region has 16 residues. Germline CDR1 and CDR2: SGHVS and FQNEAQ. The CDR3 region has the DNA TGTGCCAGCAGCTTAAGGGCGGGAGGTTTGGCCGGGGAGCTGTTTTTT. This translates into CASSLRAGGLAGELFF.

This clonotype was observed at least ten times. The rearrangement joins TRBV10-3 to TRBJ2-7; D uncertain. The CDR3 runs 12 residues. V dropped 3 bases and J dropped 3 bases, with 6 bases sitting between them. Germline V lookup: CDR1 ENHRY, CDR2 SYGVKD. The CDR3 sequence is CAISDIGYEQYV. The CDR3 nucleotides read TGTGCCATCAGTGACATAGGCTACGAGCAGTACGTC.

V and J are TRBV6-5 and TRBJ2-5, with D perhaps matching TRBD2 (5 bases). The CDR3 loop spans 15 amino acids. Trimming removed 0 bases from V and 5 bases from J, with 13 bases in between. CDR1 and CDR2 from the germline V gene are MNHEY and SVGAGI. The CDR3, as DNA: TGTGCCAGCAGTTACTCGTGGCTAGCCGGGGAGACCCAGTACTTC. Encoded protein: CASSYSWLAGETQYF.

This clonotype was counted many times. This sequence joins TRBV29-1 and TRBJ1-2, with TRBD1 matching over 9 bases. CDR1 is SQVTM, CDR2 ANQGSEA, per germline. The CDR3 is 13 amino acids. J lost 6 bases, V lost 7 bases, and 9 bases had no gene match. The CDR3 spells CSARTGDHDGYTF. CDR3 in DNA: TGCAGCGCTAGGACAGGGGATCACGATGGCTACACCTTC.

This CDR3 reads CASSFGSEQFF. CDR3 bases: TGTGCCAGCAGCTTCGGCTCCGAGCAGTTCTTC. The rearrangement uses TRBV7-8 and TRBJ2-1, with unresolved D. This CDR3 comprises 11 residues. Deletions cut 3 bases from V and 10 bases from J, with 7 bases between. In germline, CDR1 is SGHVS, CDR2 FQNEAQ.

The chain has TRBV27 and TRBJ2-7; D is unclear. The V gene lost 3 bases and the J gene lost 5 bases, with 14 bases spanning the gap. The germline gives CDR1 MNHEY, CDR2 SMNVEV (reference sequence). CDR3 length equals 14 residues. The CDR3 sequence: CASSFGQLANEQYF. CDR3 nucleotide sequence: TGTGCCAGCAGTTTTGGGCAGCTGGCCAACGAGCAGTACTTC.

This clonotype occurred a few times. CDR3: CSALPAPVETQYF. The CDR3 coding sequence is TGCAGTGCTCTCCCGGCCCCGGTAGAGACCCAGTACTTC. This sequence joins TRBV20-1 and TRBJ2-5; no firm D call. The CDR3 is 13 residues long. Looked up from germline, CDR1 is DFQATT and CDR2 is SNEGSKA (reference sequence). V lost 5 bases to trimming and J lost 4 bases, with 14 bases between them.

This clonotype was seen more than once but under ten times. V gene TRBV7-9 combines with J gene TRBJ1-4; 9 bases line up with TRBD1. The V gene's germline CDR1 is SEHNR and CDR2 FQNEAQ (reference sequence). Losses at the gene ends were 3 bases for V and 5 bases for J; bases not matched to a gene: 7. The CDR3 is 16 amino acids. Here the CDR3 reads CASSLGQGGANEKLFF. Written as DNA, the CDR3 is TGTGCCAGCAGCTTGGGACAGGGCGGAGCAAATGAAAAACTGTTTTTT.

This clonotype was counted only a few times. The chain couples TRBV6-5 to TRBJ1-1; 7 bases line up with TRBD1. After removal of 6 bases from V and 3 bases from J, the junction contained 7 bases not matched to a gene. This CDR3 has 14 residues. Germline values: CDR1 MNHEY, CDR2 SVGAGI. The CDR3 DNA reads as TGTGCCAGCAGGCCCCTTGGGACAGACACTGAAGCTTTCTTT. This translates into CASRPLGTDTEAFF.

The chain is built from TRBV5-1 and TRBJ2-5, with 9 nucleotides matching TRBD2. Per germline, CDR1 SGHRS and CDR2 YFSETQ. Trimming at V came to 4 bases and at J to 2 bases, leaving 9 bases not matched to a gene. CDR3 size: 16 residues. CDR3 nucleotide sequence: TGCGCCAGCAGCCAAAGAAAGACTAGCGGTCAAGAGACCCAGTACTTC. As protein: CASSQRKTSGQETQYF.